The 21 T cell receptor beta chains below come from one sample, sequenced in a study of cytomegalovirus exposure and HLA in healthy donors. The assay was immunoSEQ multiplex PCR, and TCRdb's table has in-frame clones only and misses some. The sample has 120,000 or so clones; about 91% are singletons. The sample consisted of PBMCs. The receptor set was obtained from a woman aged 18-29 years in good health and CMV-seronegative.

This CDR3 reads CASSEGVSVNTGELFF. In DNA, the CDR3 is TGTGCCAGCAGTGAAGGTGTTAGCGTTAACACCGGGGAGCTGTTTTTT. The rearrangement uses TRBV2 and TRBJ2-2, with D possibly TRBD2 on 5 matching bases. The CDR3 totals 16 residues. Trimming cost V 1 base and J 2 bases, with 11 bases left between them. Germline lookup yields CDR1 SNHLY and CDR2 FYNNEI.

The chain couples TRBV6-5 to TRBJ2-7, with TRBD1 identical over 7 bases. In germline, CDR1 is MNHEY, CDR2 SVGAGI. J was trimmed by 5 bases and V by 3 bases; bases with no gene match: 13. This CDR3 is 16 amino acids long. The CDR3 here is CASSYSPPGQANEQYF. CDR3 nucleotides: TGTGCCAGCAGTTATTCCCCCCCTGGACAGGCCAACGAGCAGTACTTC.

DNA of the CDR3: TGTGCCATCTTACAGGGTGGCTTCTCTAATGAGCAGTTCTTC. Residues: CAILQGGFSNEQFF. The V and J genes are TRBV28 and TRBJ2-1; possibly TRBD1 for D (6 bases). Germline-derived CDR1 and CDR2 are MDHEN and SYDVKM. There are 14 residues in the CDR3. The germline V and J ends were trimmed by 10 bases and 7 bases, with 20 bases remaining between them. Combining the CDR3 with reference TRBV28 and TRBJ2-1 gives the whole variable domain DVKVTQSSRYLVKRTGEKVFLECVQDMDHENMFWYRQDPGLGLRLIYFSYDVKMKEKGDIPEGYSVSREKKERFSLILESASTNQTSMYLCAILQGGFSNEQFFGPGTRLTVL.

This clone was observed a single time. The chain joins TRBV6-1 to TRBJ1-6; TRBD1 matches at 7 bases. Germline V CDR1 and CDR2: MNHNS, SASEGT. Trimming at V came to 6 bases and at J to 9 bases, leaving 11 bases not matched to a gene. This CDR3 comprises 15 residues. The CDR3 nucleotides read TGTGCCAGCAGGCGACAGGGAAAGAACGGTTCACCCCTCCACTTT. Its translation: CASRRQGKNGSPLHF.

V usage is TRBV9 and J usage is TRBJ2-1; D not resolved. This CDR3 region has 13 residues. With 4 bases removed from V and 4 bases from J, the gap between germline ends came to 9 bases. In germline, CDR1 is SGDLS, CDR2 YYNGEE. CDR3 bases: TGTGCCAGCAGCTCCCCTTCTTACAATGAGCAGTTCTTC. Protein sequence: CASSSPSYNEQFF.

The gene calls are TRBV2 and TRBJ2-4, with D tentatively TRBD1 (6 bases). Trimming took 3 bases from V and 8 from J, leaving 11 bases between them. The CDR3 covers 13 residues. CDR1 is SNHLY, CDR2 FYNNEI, per germline. The CDR3 sequence is CASSEPRGHIQYF. CDR3 DNA sequence: TGTGCCAGCAGTGAGCCCAGGGGCCACATTCAGTACTTC.

The gene calls are TRBV7-6 and TRBJ2-2; a weak D match, TRBD2 (6 bases). V was trimmed by 5 bases and J by 5 bases, leaving 18 bases between them. The CDR3 sequence is 16 residues long. Germline CDR1 SGHVS, CDR2 FNYEAQ. The CDR3 loop reads CASSERGSRGTGELFF. The CDR3 DNA is TGTGCCAGCAGCGAACGGGGGAGCCGAGGGACCGGGGAGCTGTTTTTT.

The V gene is TRBV2, the J gene TRBJ2-7, with D unclear. Per the germline V gene, CDR1 is SNHLY and CDR2 is FYNNEI. Trimming left V 5 bases short and J 1 base short, with 6 bases between. The CDR3 extends over 12 amino acids. Here the CDR3 DNA reads TGTGCCAGCAGTCCAGGTTCCTACGAGCAGTACTTC. Encoded protein: CASSPGSYEQYF.

The rearrangement links TRBV6-4 to TRBJ2-6; 10 bases are a match to TRBD2. Germline V lookup: CDR1 MRHNA, CDR2 SNTAGT. J was trimmed by 2 bases and V by 6 bases; bases with no gene match: 7. The CDR3 contains 17 residues. The CDR3 coding sequence is TGTGCCAGCAGCGGAGCGGGGGGGGCCACTGGGGCCAACGTCCTGACTTTC. It specifies CASSGAGGATGANVLTF.

The chain couples TRBV27 to TRBJ2-5, with 7 bases lining up with TRBD1. V gave up 2 bases and J gave up 2 bases; unmatched junction bases: 2. The length of the CDR3 is 14 residues. CDR1 and CDR2 from the germline V gene are MNHEY and SMNVEV (reference sequence). CDR3 coding DNA: TGTGCCAGCAGTTTACAGGGGGAGCAAGAGACCCAGTACTTC. This sequence encodes CASSLQGEQETQYF.

J is TRBJ2-1 and V is TRBV29-1, with unresolved D. Trimming shortened V by 2 bases and J by 0 bases, and 11 bases separated the two germline ends. The CDR3 consists of 15 residues. Germline CDR1 and CDR2: SQVTM and ANQGSEA. CDR3 sequence reads: CSVERSPDSYNEQFF. The CDR3 DNA reads TGCAGCGTTGAACGTAGTCCTGACTCCTACAATGAGCAGTTCTTC.

V usage is TRBV7-9 and J usage is TRBJ2-2, with TRBD1 matching 8 bases. The germline V gene has CDR1 SEHNR and CDR2 FQNEAQ (reference sequence). The CDR3 runs 16 residues. The J segment lost 5 bases and the V segment lost 5 bases, leaving 10 bases of the junction unmatched. The CDR3, as DNA: TGTGCCAGCAGCATTGGACAGGGTTTTTGGACCGGGGAGCTGTTTTTT. This gives the protein CASSIGQGFWTGELFF. The variable domain in full, with the rest retrieved from reference TRBV7-9 and TRBJ2-2, is DTGVSQNPRHKITKRGQNVTFRCDPISEHNRLYWYRQTLGQGPEFLTYFQNEAQLEKSRLLSDRFSAERPKGSFSTLEIQRTEQGDSAMYLCASSIGQGFWTGELFFGEGSRLTVL.

This sequence joins TRBV2 and TRBJ2-7, with D unresolved. Trimming took 3 bases from V and 7 from J, leaving 22 bases between them. The CDR3 has 16 residues. Germline CDR1 and CDR2: SNHLY and FYNNEI. The chain's CDR3 is CASSEFRFGSDREQYF. CDR3 sequence (DNA): TGTGCCAGCAGTGAGTTTCGGTTCGGGTCGGATAGGGAGCAGTACTTC.

The V call is TRBV6-5, the J call TRBJ2-7; no firm D call. The CDR3 is 14 amino acids. The germline V gene has CDR1 MNHEY and CDR2 SVGAGI. The V and J ends lost 2 bases and 6 bases respectively, with 14 bases between them. The CDR3 loop is CASSYNLESSEQYF. The CDR3 region has the DNA TGTGCCAGCAGTTACAACCTAGAGAGTAGCGAGCAGTACTTC.

The rearrangement joins TRBV30 to TRBJ2-7; TRBD1 might be the D (5 bases). The CDR3 has 12 amino acids. Trimming removed 4 bases at V and 1 base at J, with 8 bases between. CDR1 is GTSNPN, CDR2 SVGIG, per germline (reference sequence). The CDR3 protein is CAWKDNSYEQYF. The CDR3 DNA is TGTGCCTGGAAGGACAATTCCTACGAGCAGTACTTC. Filled out from reference TRBV30 and TRBJ2-7, the complete variable domain reads SQTIHQWPATLVQPVGSPLSLECTVEGTSNPNLYWYRQAAGRGLQLLFYSVGIGQISSEVPQNLSASRPQDRQFILSSKKLLLSDSGFYLCAWKDNSYEQYFGPGTRLTVT.

The chain is built from TRBV19 and TRBJ1-1; unclear D gene. The CDR3 totals 13 residues. Trimming removed 1 base at V and 2 bases at J, with 5 bases between. From germline, CDR1 is LNHDA and CDR2 SQIVND (reference sequence). The DNA for the CDR3 is TGTGCCAGTAGTATAGCGTCTAACACTGAAGCTTTCTTT. This sequence encodes CASSIASNTEAFF. The full variable domain, with the rest looked up from reference TRBV19 and TRBJ1-1, is DGGITQSPKYLFRKEGQNVTLSCEQNLNHDAMYWYRQDPGQGLRLIYYSQIVNDFQKGDIAEGYSVSREKKESFPLTVTSAQKNPTAFYLCASSIASNTEAFFGQGTRLTVV.

V and J are TRBV30 and TRBJ2-3, with TRBD2 identical over 8 bases. The CDR3 contains 13 residues. V shed 2 bases and J 7 bases; nucleotides not matched to a gene: 5. The germline gives CDR1 GTSNPN, CDR2 SVGIG (reference sequence). The CDR3 DNA follows: TGTGCCTGGAGTTCAGCGGGAGCGAATACGCAGTATTTT. It yields the protein CAWSSAGANTQYF.

The rearrangement joins TRBV19 to TRBJ2-7; no definite D call. Germline assignment: CDR1 LNHDA and CDR2 SQIVND (reference sequence). Deletions cut 5 bases from V and 4 bases from J, with 15 bases between. The CDR3 extends over 14 amino acids. CDR3 region: CASSLTALQYEQYF. The CDR3 DNA is TGTGCCAGTAGTTTGACTGCCCTCCAATACGAGCAGTACTTC. Combining the CDR3 with reference TRBV19 and TRBJ2-7 gives the whole variable domain DGGITQSPKYLFRKEGQNVTLSCEQNLNHDAMYWYRQDPGQGLRLIYYSQIVNDFQKGDIAEGYSVSREKKESFPLTVTSAQKNPTAFYLCASSLTALQYEQYFGPGTRLTVT.

The count of this clone is one. The rearrangement uses TRBV6-5 and TRBJ2-7; 8 bases match TRBD2. The CDR3 runs 14 residues. Per the germline V gene, CDR1 is MNHEY and CDR2 is SVGAGI. V was clipped by 5 bases and J by 7 bases; unmatched bases: 10. In DNA, the CDR3 is TGTGCCAGCAGTAACATAGCGGGGAGGAGGGAGCAGTACTTC. Protein product: CASSNIAGRREQYF.

This clone was picked up many times. The chain recombines TRBV30 with TRBJ2-2; possible D gene TRBD2, 5 bases. The germline gives CDR1 GTSNPN, CDR2 SVGIG (reference sequence). The ends were cut back, 2 bases at V and 3 bases at J, with 13 bases in the middle. The CDR3 loop spans 15 amino acids. The CDR3 sequence is CAWSTPAGDTGELFF. The DNA of the CDR3 is TGTGCCTGGAGTACCCCCGCCGGGGACACCGGGGAGCTGTTTTTT.

CDR3 bases: TGTGCCAGTAGTACCCCTTGGGGGGGCGCAGCTTTCTTT. Encoded protein: CASSTPWGGAAFF. This chain joins TRBV19 and TRBJ1-1, with a possible D match to TRBD1 (6 bases). CDR3 length: 13 amino acids. V was cut by 4 bases and J by 10 bases, with 16 bases left in between. Germline CDR1 is LNHDA and CDR2 is SQIVND (reference sequence).